The present TCR beta chain was sequenced within a study of CD8 T cells in ankylosing spondylitis (TCRdb year 2017). For the wider study: The study set out to find disease-linked TCR variants by profiling T cell receptor beta repertoires in ankylosing spondylitis patients and healthy donors. The whole study cohort included roughly 110 healthy donors and about two dozen ankylosing spondylitis patients. Peripheral blood samples were taken, and synovial fluid was additionally collected from ankylosing spondylitis patients. Paper-wide results and their limitations: The disease-linked clones were reported to be significantly enriched in matched synovial fluid samples from ankylosing spondylitis patients. A TCR beta motif made up of eight highly homologous amino acid variants appeared to be characteristic of blood from ankylosing spondylitis patients. Some TCR beta motif variants had previously been reported in synovial fluid and blood of reactive arthritis patients, which suggested common disease-initiation mechanisms. In peripheral blood, the disease-linked clones were found at relatively low frequencies and had a CD8+ phenotype.

Sequenced using an Illumina HiSeq 2500. Quantitative 5'-RACE with molecular barcodes was the method used to prepare the TCR beta libraries. The original pipeline was this. A new computational method based on a probabilistic model of VDJ rearrangement was used to identify disease-linked TCR variants. TCRdb applied fastp at Q25 and MiXCR to the public reads, then kept only in-frame beta chains. Each CDR3 protein gets just one entry, which takes the most common genes and DNA from the rows behind it. These V and J calls originate from TCRdb's pipeline instead of the authors' own analysis. This sample lists 450,000 to 550,000 distinct CDR3 sequences; 5.3% were detected once. The ten largest clones take up around 3.5% of the sample. This clonotype was counted many times. Its antigen is still unknown. Per-nucleotide qualities are absent, and no much larger clonotype sits a single base away. Reading from cysteine to phenylalanine, the CDR3 counts 14 amino acids. Only CDR3 DNA is held: 42 bases, read in frame from base 1. Here V drops 5 bases and J drops 5 bases, and the junction holds 7 bases not matched to any gene. The germline V gene (reference sequence) provides CDR1 PRHDT and CDR2 FYEKMQ.

Sequenced material: blood, either unsorted or a sorted T cell fraction (not recorded which). This sequence originates from a male donor with ankylosing spondylitis. The V and J genes are TRBV13 and TRBJ2-5, with 8 bases aligning to TRBD1. In nucleotides, the sequence is TGTGCCAGCAGCCATAGACAGGGGATGGAGACCCAGTACTTC. The translation is CASSHRQGMETQYF.